Below are 30 T cell receptor beta chains sequenced from a single sample in a study of T cells in Graves' hyperthyroidism and ophthalmopathy. TCR beta CDR3 regions were amplified from RNA transcripts. The TCR CDR3 was amplified in a first-round RT-PCR using the HTBI primer set. From the multiplex PCR reads, TCRdb called clonotypes with MiXCR, one entry per CDR3 protein. The top ten hold 73% of the sample, which has about 400,000 distinct CDR3 sequences, around 25% seen once. Sequencing used blood. The receptors stem from a middle-aged man with Graves' hyperthyroidism.

This clonotype was seen at least ten times. The genes are TRBV28 and TRBJ2-3; 8 bases match TRBD2. CDR1 MDHEN and CDR2 SYDVKM come from the germline V gene. Unmatched junction bases numbered 9, after V lost 3 bases and J lost 10 bases. This CDR3 has 14 residues. This CDR3 reads CASSFHSGLGSQYF. CDR3 coding DNA: TGTGCCAGCAGTTTCCATTCGGGACTAGGGTCGCAGTATTTT.

This clonotype was seen more than once but under ten times. This sequence joins TRBV15 and TRBJ1-5; D is uncertain. The CDR3 totals 13 residues. Germline V CDR1 and CDR2: LNHNV, YYDKDF (reference sequence). The V and J ends lost 1 base and 7 bases respectively, with 8 bases between them. For the CDR3, the DNA is TGTGCCACCAGCAGAGGTCACCACCAGCCCCAGCATTTT. This sequence encodes CATSRGHHQPQHF.

In this sample, this clonotype turned up many times. J is TRBJ2-1 and V is TRBV2, with 8 bases matching TRBD2. J lost 5 bases, V lost 6 bases, and 33 bases had no gene match. Germline V lookup: CDR1 SNHLY, CDR2 FYNNEI. The CDR3 spans 23 residues. CDR3 amino acids: CASRARRRTTGTNGREVNNEQFF. CDR3 bases: TGTGCCAGCAGAGCTCGCCGCAGGACGACCGGGACTAACGGGAGGGAAGTGAACAATGAGCAGTTCTTC.

CDR3 protein: CSVEETEFEAFF. CDR3 bases: TGCAGCGTTGAGGAAACAGAGTTTGAAGCTTTCTTT. The rearrangement uses TRBV29-1 and TRBJ1-1, with D hard to call. Trimming took off 3 bases at V and 7 bases at J, with 12 bases between the two ends. CDR1 is SQVTM and CDR2 is ANQGSEA in the germline V gene. CDR3 length: 12 amino acids.

In this sample, this clonotype turned up many times. This chain joins TRBV7-2 and TRBJ1-2; the match to TRBD1 covers 10 bases. Germline V gives CDR1 SGHTA, CDR2 FQGNSA. V lost 5 bases, J lost 8 bases, and 11 bases stayed unmatched. The CDR3 has 15 residues. The CDR3 here is CASSPAQDRGRGYTF. CDR3 DNA: TGTGCCAGCAGCCCCGCCCAAGACAGGGGGCGAGGCTACACCTTC.

There are many counts of this clonotype. The rearrangement links TRBV12-5 to TRBJ2-5; weak D call: TRBD1 (6 bases). V was trimmed by 1 base and J by 1 base, leaving 10 bases between them. From germline, CDR1 is LGHNT and CDR2 FRNRAP. CDR3 size: 15 residues. CDR3 coding DNA: TGTGCTAGTGGTTTGGATACAGGGTCCCAAGAGACCCAGTACTTC. Translating it yields CASGLDTGSQETQYF.

As to this clonotype: A single base separates this from a much larger clone, so it may be a read error. V and J are TRBV2 and TRBJ2-1, with D unclear. Looked up from germline, CDR1 is SNHLY and CDR2 is FYNNEI. The CDR3 is made up of 11 amino acids. Trimming stripped 5 bases from V and 9 bases from J, with 8 bases between. The CDR3 DNA sequence: TGTGCCAGCAGTCAACACAGTGAGCAGTTCTTC. Residues: CASSQHSEQFF.

This clonotype came up a few times. The V gene is TRBV30, the J gene TRBJ2-7; D perhaps matches TRBD2 (6 bases). The V and J ends lost 6 bases and 6 bases respectively, with 18 bases between them. Germline V gives CDR1 GTSNPN, CDR2 SVGIG (reference sequence). CDR3 length: 13 residues. The CDR3 reads CACLSGAPFEQYF. The DNA for the CDR3 is TGTGCCTGTCTCTCGGGAGCCCCCTTCGAGCAGTACTTC.

Regarding this clonotype: The junction differs from germline at one of its ends, possibly a read error. The gene calls are TRBV11-3 and TRBJ2-1, with 9 bases aligning to TRBD1. The germline CDR1 and CDR2 sequences are SGHNT and YENEEA. The CDR3 sequence is 15 residues long. DNA of the CDR3: TGTGCCAGGAGCTTAATGGACAGGGGAGGGAGTGAGCAGTTCTTC. Protein sequence: CARSLMDRGGSEQFF.

This clonotype was counted many times. V is TRBV6-1 and J is TRBJ2-7; a weak D match, TRBD1 (5 bases). The length of the CDR3 is 13 residues. Trimming removed 8 bases at V and 0 bases at J, with 11 bases between. Germline V gene lookup returns CDR1 MNHNS and CDR2 SASEGT. The CDR3 region is CASWGRTSYEQYF. The CDR3 DNA reads as TGTGCCAGCTGGGGCAGAACCTCCTACGAGCAGTACTTC.

This clonotype was observed at least ten times. The chain recombines TRBV20-1 with TRBJ2-5, with 7 nucleotides matching TRBD2. With 5 bases clipped from V and 4 bases from J, the junction kept 10 bases outside the gene matches. The CDR3 has 14 residues. The germline V gene encodes CDR1 DFQATT and CDR2 SNEGSKA (reference sequence). The CDR3 here is CSALSGGTGETQYF. The CDR3 nucleotides are TGCAGTGCTCTATCCGGGGGGACTGGAGAGACCCAGTACTTC.

The chain combines TRBV5-1 with TRBJ2-1, with D perhaps being TRBD1 or TRBD2 (5 bases each). The CDR3 runs 14 residues. Germline loops: CDR1 SGHRS, CDR2 YFSETQ. Trimming shortened V by 0 bases and J by 6 bases, and 10 bases separated the two germline ends. CDR3 loop: CASSLVVGGNEQFF. CDR3 nucleotides: TGCGCCAGCAGCTTGGTGGTTGGGGGCAATGAGCAGTTCTTC.

The V gene is TRBV28, the J gene TRBJ1-1; D is undetermined. The CDR3 has 16 amino acids. Trimming left V 6 bases short and J 2 bases short, with 19 bases between. Per the germline V gene, CDR1 is MDHEN and CDR2 is SYDVKM. CDR3 nucleotide sequence: TGTGCCAGCAGCCAAGGAAAGGGTAATAGAAACACTGAAGCTTTCTTT. This codes for CASSQGKGNRNTEAFF. The full variable domain, in which reference TRBV28 and TRBJ1-1 provide the parts outside the CDR3, is DVKVTQSSRYLVKRTGEKVFLECVQDMDHENMFWYRQDPGLGLRLIYFSYDVKMKEKGDIPEGYSVSREKKERFSLILESASTNQTSMYLCASSQGKGNRNTEAFFGQGTRLTVV.

The chain links TRBV19 to TRBJ1-1; D is unclear. Germline CDR1 LNHDA, CDR2 SQIVND (reference sequence). The CDR3 has 14 residues. V lost 8 bases and J 0 bases, leaving 13 bases between the germline ends. CDR3 loop: CASGNGFMNTEAFF. DNA for the CDR3: TGTGCCAGTGGGAACGGGTTTATGAACACTGAAGCTTTCTTT.

The rearrangement joins TRBV14 to TRBJ2-7; 8 positions agree with TRBD1. From germline, CDR1 is SGHDN and CDR2 FVKESK. The CDR3 sequence is 15 residues long. V gave up 4 bases and J gave up 6 bases; unmatched junction bases: 11. DNA of the CDR3: TGTGCCAGCAGCCCTCTGACAGGGGCAAGGGGCGAGCAGTACTTC. It encodes CASSPLTGARGEQYF.

This clonotype was detected a few times. V gene TRBV30 combines with J gene TRBJ1-4; no definite D call. The CDR3 has 15 residues. Germline CDR1 GTSNPN, CDR2 SVGIG (reference sequence). V was shortened by 8 bases and J by 7 bases, with 23 bases between the two germline ends. The CDR3 coding sequence is TGTGCCGGAAACTACCCGAGTCAGCTCCGTGAAAAACTGTTTTTT. Translated: CAGNYPSQLREKLFF.

J is TRBJ2-1 and V is TRBV6-2 or TRBV6-3; TRBD2 matches at 10 bases. V trimming: 1 base; J trimming: 7 bases; junction bases outside the gene matches: 7. Germline loops: CDR1 MNHEY, CDR2 SVGEGT. This CDR3 comprises 16 residues. DNA for the CDR3: TGTGCCAGCAGTTACTTCCTAGCGGGAGAATCGAATGAGCAGTTCTTC. Residues: CASSYFLAGESNEQFF.

This chain links TRBV20-1 with TRBJ1-5, with D possibly TRBD1 on 5 matching bases. CDR1 and CDR2 (germline): DFQATT, SNEGSKA (reference sequence). This CDR3 contains 13 residues. CDR3 region: CAAAGYSNQPQHF. In DNA form, the CDR3 reads TGCGCCGCGGCAGGGTATAGCAATCAGCCCCAGCATTTT.

The rearrangement uses TRBV11-3 and TRBJ1-2; D possibly corresponds to TRBD1 (5 bases). The germline V and J ends were trimmed by 2 bases and 0 bases, with 10 bases remaining between them. The V gene's germline CDR1 is SGHNT and CDR2 YENEEA. This CDR3 region has 15 residues. CDR3 sequence: CASSLLTAANYGYTF. CDR3 bases: TGTGCCAGCAGCTTATTGACAGCAGCTAACTATGGCTACACCTTC.

Details on this clonotype: The junction does not match germline at one end; this may be a read error. This chain joins TRBV5-1 and TRBJ2-2; 8 bases fit TRBD2. The V gene's germline CDR1 is SGHRS and CDR2 YFSETQ. The CDR3 runs to 13 residues. The CDR3 region has the DNA TGCGCCAGCAGCTTAGCGGGAGAGGGGGAGCTATTTTTT. Residues: CASSLAGEGELFF.

The V call is TRBV27, the J call TRBJ2-1; D is undetermined. Looked up from germline, CDR1 is MNHEY and CDR2 is SMNVEV (reference sequence). With 4 bases removed from V and 1 base from J, the gap between germline ends came to 5 bases. The CDR3 contains 13 residues. This chain's CDR3 is CASSSQSYNEQFF. Written as DNA, the CDR3 is TGTGCCAGCAGTTCGCAGTCCTACAATGAGCAGTTCTTC.

J is TRBJ2-7 and V is TRBV29-1; 7 bases are shared with TRBD1. Germline CDR1 reads SQVTM; CDR2 reads ANQGSEA. This CDR3 contains 13 residues. J lost 0 bases, V lost 3 bases, and 2 bases had no gene match. This CDR3 reads CSVDNRGSYEQYF. CDR3 bases: TGCAGCGTTGATAACAGGGGCTCCTACGAGCAGTACTTC.

The gene calls are TRBV5-6 and TRBJ2-5; 8 bases are shared with TRBD1. V lost 4 bases, J lost 5 bases, and 7 bases stayed unmatched. The CDR3 totals 14 residues. CDR1 and CDR2 from the germline V gene are SGHDT and YYEEEE. The CDR3, as DNA: TGTGCCAGCAGCATGACAGGGGTAGGCGAGACCCAGTACTTC. It yields the protein CASSMTGVGETQYF.

For this clonotype: A clone one base away is much larger, so this may be a read error. Written as DNA, the CDR3 is TGTGCCAGCCAAAAATGGACTAGCGGAATCTCCTACGAGCAGTACTTC. Translation gives CASQKWTSGISYEQYF. The chain has TRBV27 and TRBJ2-7; 10 positions agree with TRBD2. The CDR3 consists of 16 residues. Losses at the gene ends were 8 bases for V and 0 bases for J; bases not matched to a gene: 10. The V gene's germline CDR1 is MNHEY and CDR2 SMNVEV (reference sequence).

The J gene is TRBJ2-7, the V gene TRBV19; D is unresolved. Germline V gives CDR1 LNHDA, CDR2 SQIVND (reference sequence). The CDR3 is 13 residues long. V was cut by 10 bases and J by 3 bases, with 16 bases left in between. CDR3 sequence: CATSATADYEQYF. The CDR3 nucleotides read TGTGCCACCTCAGCGACGGCGGACTACGAGCAGTACTTC.

This chain uses TRBV5-1 with TRBJ2-1, with 7 bases aligning to TRBD2. The germline gives CDR1 SGHRS, CDR2 YFSETQ. This CDR3 spans 16 amino acids. Trimming removed 0 bases from V and 4 bases from J; junction bases left unmatched: 7. Here the CDR3 reads CASSLVGGSNYNEQFF. In DNA form, the CDR3 reads TGCGCCAGCAGCTTGGTGGGCGGGAGTAATTACAATGAGCAGTTCTTC.

This chain links TRBV2 with TRBJ1-1, with D tentatively TRBD1 (5 bases). Deletions cut 5 bases from V and 2 bases from J, with 12 bases between. The CDR3 runs to 14 residues. Germline V gene data show CDR1 as SNHLY and CDR2 as FYNNEI. CDR3 in DNA: TGTGCCAGCAGTAAACGTGGGGGAAACACTGAAGCTTTCTTT. Its protein product is CASSKRGGNTEAFF.

V usage is TRBV6-2 or TRBV6-3 and J usage is TRBJ2-7; 14 bases fit TRBD2. Germline assignment: CDR1 MNHEY and CDR2 SVGEGT. V trimming: 4 bases; J trimming: 7 bases; junction bases outside the gene matches: 15. The CDR3 length is 18 residues. This CDR3 is CASSFSALGTSGRTEQYF. In DNA, the CDR3 is TGTGCCAGCAGTTTTAGCGCATTGGGGACTAGCGGGAGAACTGAGCAGTACTTC.

This clonotype was counted ten times or more. This rearrangement joins TRBV30 to TRBJ1-5, with D perhaps matching TRBD1 (5 bases). Germline assignment: CDR1 GTSNPN and CDR2 SVGIG (reference sequence). The CDR3 has 15 residues. Trimming pared 1 base from V and 6 bases from J, leaving 16 bases between. The CDR3 protein is CAWSASREMGQPQHF. CDR3 nucleotide sequence: TGTGCCTGGAGTGCCTCCAGGGAGATGGGTCAGCCCCAGCATTTT.

This clonotype has only a few counts. The chain is built from TRBV24-1 and TRBJ2-7, with 8 bases identical to TRBD1. J was trimmed by 6 bases and V by 4 bases; bases with no gene match: 10. Per germline, CDR1 KGHDR and CDR2 SFDVKD. The CDR3 has 15 residues. For the CDR3, the DNA is TGTGCCACCAGTGACCCCGGACAGGGAGGTGGCGAGCAGTACTTC. Protein sequence: CATSDPGQGGGEQYF.